Each of the 9 T cell receptor beta chains below was sequenced from the same sample in a study of blood T cells in healthy people across ages. Sample-barcoded 5' priming and a J-beta primer mix drove a second PCR of about 7 to 12 cycles. TCRdb analysed the 5' RACE reads with MiXCR anew, one entry per CDR3 protein. The repertoire holds around 1,800,000 distinct CDR3 sequences, with about 39% as singletons. The specimen was blood. These receptors all stem from a human donor in good health.

The V call is TRBV20-1, the J call TRBJ2-3, with D tentatively TRBD1 or TRBD2 (5 bases each). V lost 6 bases to trimming and J lost 0 bases, with 13 bases between them. The CDR3 is 14 residues long. CDR1 and CDR2 (germline): DFQATT, SNEGSKA (reference sequence). The CDR3 sequence is CSATEGSSTDTQYF. CDR3 DNA: TGCAGTGCCACCGAGGGGAGCAGCACAGATACGCAGTATTTT.

This clonotype has a count of ten or more. The J gene is TRBJ2-1, the V gene TRBV4-3; 8 nucleotides line up with TRBD1. This CDR3 region has 16 residues. With 0 bases clipped from V and 0 bases from J, the junction kept 1 base outside the gene matches. Germline V gene sequence: CDR1 LGHNA, CDR2 YSLEER. CDR3 coding DNA: TGCGCCAGCAGCCAAGACGGACAGGGCTCCTACAATGAGCAGTTCTTC. Its protein is CASSQDGQGSYNEQFF.

The rearrangement links TRBV7-9 to TRBJ2-1; TRBD1 agrees at 10 bases. Trimming at V came to 5 bases and at J to 6 bases, leaving 16 bases not matched to a gene. This CDR3 region has 18 residues. Germline values: CDR1 SEHNR, CDR2 FQNEAQ (reference sequence). The CDR3 loop is CASSPTTGGKGWGNEQFF. CDR3 DNA: TGTGCCAGCAGCCCGACGACAGGGGGCAAGGGATGGGGCAATGAGCAGTTCTTC.

This clonotype came up many times. This chain links TRBV5-6 with TRBJ1-2; D unresolved. CDR1 SGHDT and CDR2 YYEEEE come from the germline V gene. This CDR3 comprises 12 residues. V was clipped by 1 base and J by 4 bases, with 5 bases between them. CDR3 amino acids: CASSLSPYGYTF. The CDR3 bases are TGTGCCAGCAGCTTGTCTCCCTATGGCTACACCTTC.

This sequence joins TRBV5-5 and TRBJ1-5; a weak D match, TRBD1 (5 bases). V was trimmed by 1 base and J by 0 bases, leaving 14 bases between them. The CDR3 contains 17 residues. Germline V gene lookup returns CDR1 SGHKS and CDR2 YYEKEE (reference sequence). The CDR3 protein is CASSLWGDGGSNQPQHF. The CDR3 nucleotides read TGTGCCAGCAGCTTGTGGGGGGACGGTGGTAGCAATCAGCCCCAGCATTTT. Combining the CDR3 with reference TRBV5-5 and TRBJ1-5 gives the whole variable domain DAGVTQSPTHLIKTRGQQVTLRCSPISGHKSVSWYQQVLGQGPQFIFQYYEKEERGRGNFPDRFSARQFPNYSSELNVNALLLGDSALYLCASSLWGDGGSNQPQHFGDGTRLSIL.

V is TRBV20-1 and J is TRBJ1-2; D not certain. This CDR3 contains 14 residues. The germline V gene has CDR1 DFQATT and CDR2 SNEGSKA (reference sequence). V dropped 5 bases and J dropped 5 bases, with 18 bases sitting between them. The CDR3 DNA reads as TGCAGTGCTCCCCTCGAAAGATATAAATATGGCTACACCTTC. Its protein product is CSAPLERYKYGYTF.

J is TRBJ2-7 and V is TRBV4-1, with D unresolved. Germline loops: CDR1 MGHRA, CDR2 YSYEKL. Trimming took 1 base from V and 2 from J, leaving 12 bases between them. The CDR3 is 15 residues long. The CDR3 region has the DNA TGCGCCAGCAGCCAAGGTCCTCACAAGACCTACGAGCAGTACTTC. Protein sequence: CASSQGPHKTYEQYF.

A single count supports this clonotype. The V gene is TRBV4-3, the J gene TRBJ1-5; a weak D match, TRBD1 (6 bases). Germline lookup yields CDR1 LGHNA and CDR2 YSLEER. Between the trimmed V and J ends, which lost 0 bases and 3 bases, there was a span of 18 bases. The CDR3 extends over 18 amino acids. The CDR3 reads CASSQDWGQVPFNQPQHF. Written as DNA, the CDR3 is TGCGCCAGCAGCCAAGATTGGGGGCAGGTTCCTTTCAATCAGCCCCAGCATTTT.

This chain connects TRBV5-1 to TRBJ2-1; 9 bases agree with TRBD1. Germline V lookup: CDR1 SGHRS, CDR2 YFSETQ. CDR3 length: 15 residues. V trimming: 4 bases; J trimming: 6 bases; junction bases outside the gene matches: 8. Here the CDR3 DNA reads TGCGCCAGCAGCCAGGGACAGGGTTTCATCAATGAGCAGTTCTTC. Its translation is CASSQGQGFINEQFF. Variable domain in full (rest from reference TRBV5-1 and TRBJ2-1): KAGVTQTPRYLIKTRGQQVTLSCSPISGHRSVSWYQQTPGQGLQFLFEYFSETQRNKGNFPGRFSGRQFSNSRSEMNVSTLELGDSALYLCASSQGQGFINEQFFGPGTRLTVL.